The entry below gives a single T cell receptor beta chain sequence along with its context. The sample originates from a study of shared clonotypes between healthy human individuals. The overall study: Each donor contributed plates that comprised three CD4 naive, three CD4 memory, two CD8 naive and one CD8 memory.

Source study methods: Without quality scores, immunoSEQ junctional reads could not be filtered like full-length reads. Method: immunoSEQ multiplex PCR; TCRdb's copy keeps in-frame clones and lacks some. The DNA was the basis for D and trimming; V, J and clone size are from that table. In the table there are about 820,000 clones, almost 95% of which are singletons. Naive CD8 cells, CD45RO-negative and positively selected for CCR7, excluded terminally differentiated effector memory CD45RA+ cells. Germline CDR1 is MNHEY and CDR2 is SMNVEV (reference sequence). The CDR3 contains 16 residues. V lost 6 bases, J lost 3 bases, and 13 bases stayed unmatched.

The sequenced sample consisted of naive CD8+ T cells sorted from blood. The TCR was taken from a man aged 25-45 years in good health. V and J are TRBV27 and TRBJ2-7, with 8 nucleotides matching TRBD1. The CDR3 sequence: CASRSLTGQGYYEQYF. In nucleotides, the CDR3 is TGTGCCAGCAGGAGCCTTACTGGACAGGGTTACTACGAGCAGTACTTC.